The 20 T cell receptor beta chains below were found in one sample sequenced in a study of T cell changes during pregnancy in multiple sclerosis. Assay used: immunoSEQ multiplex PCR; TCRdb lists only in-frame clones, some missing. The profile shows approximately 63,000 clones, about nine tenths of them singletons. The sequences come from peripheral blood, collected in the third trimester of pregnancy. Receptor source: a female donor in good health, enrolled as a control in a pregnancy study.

In DNA, the CDR3 is TGCGCCAGCAGCCACGGACAGGGAGGTGAAAAACTGTTTTTT. Protein product: CASSHGQGGEKLFF. The chain carries TRBV5-1 and TRBJ1-4, with 8 bases lining up with TRBD1. From germline, CDR1 is SGHRS and CDR2 YFSETQ. V dropped 4 bases and J dropped 7; count of bases not matched to a gene: 6. This CDR3 spans 14 amino acids.

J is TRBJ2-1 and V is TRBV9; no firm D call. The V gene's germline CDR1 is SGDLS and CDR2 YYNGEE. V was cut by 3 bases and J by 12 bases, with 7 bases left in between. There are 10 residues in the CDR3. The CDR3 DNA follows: TGTGCCAGCAGCGGGAGCCGGCAGTTCTTC. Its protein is CASSGSRQFF.

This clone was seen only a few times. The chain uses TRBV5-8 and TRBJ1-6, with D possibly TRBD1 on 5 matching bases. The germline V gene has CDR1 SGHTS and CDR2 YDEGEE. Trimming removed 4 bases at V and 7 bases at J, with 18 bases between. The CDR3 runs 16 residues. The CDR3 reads CASSAQIGHGNSPLHF. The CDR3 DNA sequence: TGTGCCAGCAGCGCCCAAATAGGACACGGGAATTCACCCCTCCACTTT. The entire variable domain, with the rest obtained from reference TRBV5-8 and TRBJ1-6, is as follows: EAGVTQSPTHLIKTRGQQATLRCSPISGHTSVYWYQQALGLGLQFLLWYDEGEERNRGNFPPRFSGRQFPNYSSELNVNALELEDSALYLCASSAQIGHGNSPLHFGNGTRLTVT.

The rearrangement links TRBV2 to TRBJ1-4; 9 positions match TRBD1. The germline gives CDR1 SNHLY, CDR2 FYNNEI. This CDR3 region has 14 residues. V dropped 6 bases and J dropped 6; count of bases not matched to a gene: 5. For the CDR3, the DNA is TGTGCCAGCAGGGGGGACAGGGTAGATGAAAAACTGTTTTTT. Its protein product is CASRGDRVDEKLFF.

In DNA, the CDR3 is TGTGCCAGCAGCCAAAGTCGGACAGGGGGGGGAGAACTGTTTTTT. It translates to CASSQSRTGGGELFF. The chain combines TRBV7-9 with TRBJ1-4; TRBD1 aligns across 10 bases. Germline CDR1 reads SEHNR; CDR2 reads FQNEAQ (reference sequence). The CDR3 consists of 15 residues. V gave up 5 bases and J gave up 12 bases; unmatched junction bases: 12.

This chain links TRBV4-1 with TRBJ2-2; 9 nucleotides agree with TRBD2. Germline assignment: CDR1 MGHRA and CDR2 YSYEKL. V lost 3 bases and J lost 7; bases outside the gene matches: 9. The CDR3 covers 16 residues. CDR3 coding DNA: TGCGCCAGCAGCCAGCCGGGACTAGCTATAGACGGGGAGCTGTTTTTT. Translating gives CASSQPGLAIDGELFF.

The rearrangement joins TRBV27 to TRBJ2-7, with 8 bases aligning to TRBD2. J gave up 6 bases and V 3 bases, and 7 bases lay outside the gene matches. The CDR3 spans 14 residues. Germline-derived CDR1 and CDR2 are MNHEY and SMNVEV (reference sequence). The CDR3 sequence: CASSLGTRSREQYF. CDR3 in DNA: TGTGCCAGCAGTTTGGGGACTAGGTCGCGCGAGCAGTACTTC.

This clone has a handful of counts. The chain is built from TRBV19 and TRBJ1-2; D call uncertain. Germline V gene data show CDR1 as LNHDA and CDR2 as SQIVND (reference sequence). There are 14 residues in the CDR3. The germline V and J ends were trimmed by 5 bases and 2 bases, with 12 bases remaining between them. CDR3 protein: CASSYPGLNYGYTF. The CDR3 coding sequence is TGTGCCAGTAGTTACCCAGGATTAAACTATGGCTACACCTTC.

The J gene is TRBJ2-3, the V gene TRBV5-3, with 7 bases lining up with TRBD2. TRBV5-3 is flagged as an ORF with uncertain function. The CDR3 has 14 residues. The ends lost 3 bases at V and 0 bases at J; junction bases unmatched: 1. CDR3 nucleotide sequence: TGTGCCAGAAGCTCTAGCGGTAGCACAGATACGCAGTATTTT. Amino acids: CARSSSGSTDTQYF.

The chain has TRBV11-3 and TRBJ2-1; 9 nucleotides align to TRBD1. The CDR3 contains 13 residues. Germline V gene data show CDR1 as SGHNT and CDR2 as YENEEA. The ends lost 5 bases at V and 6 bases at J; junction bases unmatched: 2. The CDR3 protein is CASSETGGNEQFF. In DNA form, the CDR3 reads TGTGCCAGCAGCGAGACAGGGGGCAATGAGCAGTTCTTC.

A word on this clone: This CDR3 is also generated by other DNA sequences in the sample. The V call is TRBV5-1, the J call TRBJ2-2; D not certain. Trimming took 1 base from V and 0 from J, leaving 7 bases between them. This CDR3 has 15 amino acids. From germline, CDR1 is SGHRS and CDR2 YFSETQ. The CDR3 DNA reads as TGCGCCAGCAGCTTGAGTACAGCGAACACCGGGGAGCTGTTTTTT. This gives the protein CASSLSTANTGELFF.

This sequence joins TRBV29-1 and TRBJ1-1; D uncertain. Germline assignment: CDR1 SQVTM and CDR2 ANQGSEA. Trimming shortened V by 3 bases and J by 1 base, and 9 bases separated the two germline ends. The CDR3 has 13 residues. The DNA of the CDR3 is TGCAGCGTTGAGGAGTTCCGGAACACTGAAGCTTTCTTT. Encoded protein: CSVEEFRNTEAFF.

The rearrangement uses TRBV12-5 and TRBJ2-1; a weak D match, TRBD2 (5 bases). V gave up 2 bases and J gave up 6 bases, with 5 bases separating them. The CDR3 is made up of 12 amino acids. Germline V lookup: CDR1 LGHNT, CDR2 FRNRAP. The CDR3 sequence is CASGLSGNEQFF. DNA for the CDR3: TGTGCTAGTGGTTTGAGCGGCAATGAGCAGTTCTTC.

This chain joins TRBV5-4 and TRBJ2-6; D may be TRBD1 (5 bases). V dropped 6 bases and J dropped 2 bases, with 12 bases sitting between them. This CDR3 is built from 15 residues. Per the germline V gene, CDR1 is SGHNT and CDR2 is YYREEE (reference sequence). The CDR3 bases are TGTGCCAGCACTAAAATAGGGGCTGGGGCCAACGTCCTGACTTTC. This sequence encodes CASTKIGAGANVLTF. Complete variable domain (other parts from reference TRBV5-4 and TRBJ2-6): ETGVTQSPTHLIKTRGQQVTLRCSSQSGHNTVSWYQQALGQGPQFIFQYYREEENGRGNFPPRFSGLQFPNYSSELNVNALELDDSALYLCASTKIGAGANVLTFGAGSRLTVL.

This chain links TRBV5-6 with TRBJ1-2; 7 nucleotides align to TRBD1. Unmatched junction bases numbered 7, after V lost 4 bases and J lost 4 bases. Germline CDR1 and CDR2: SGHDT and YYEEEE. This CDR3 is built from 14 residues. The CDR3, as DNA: TGTGCCAGCAGCGATCGACAGGGCGGCTATGGCTACACCTTC. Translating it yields CASSDRQGGYGYTF.

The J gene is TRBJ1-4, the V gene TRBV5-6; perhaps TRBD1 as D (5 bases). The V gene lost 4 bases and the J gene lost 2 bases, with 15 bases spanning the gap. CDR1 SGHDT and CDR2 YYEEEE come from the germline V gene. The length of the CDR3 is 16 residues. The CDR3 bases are TGTGCCAGCAGCGGTATTGCGACAGCCACTAATGAAAAACTGTTTTTT. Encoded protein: CASSGIATATNEKLFF.

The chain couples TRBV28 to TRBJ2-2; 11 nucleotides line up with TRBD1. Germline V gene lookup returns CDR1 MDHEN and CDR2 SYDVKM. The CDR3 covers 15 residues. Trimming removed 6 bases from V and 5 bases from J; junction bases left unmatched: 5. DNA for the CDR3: TGTGCCAGCAGAACCGGGACAGGGGGTACCGGGGAGCTGTTTTTT. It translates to CASRTGTGGTGELFF.

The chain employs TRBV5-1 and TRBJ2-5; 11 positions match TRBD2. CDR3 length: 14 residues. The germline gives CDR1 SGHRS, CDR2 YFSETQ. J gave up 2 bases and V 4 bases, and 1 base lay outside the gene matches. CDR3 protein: CASSGTSGQETQYF. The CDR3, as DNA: TGCGCCAGCAGCGGGACTAGCGGACAAGAGACCCAGTACTTC. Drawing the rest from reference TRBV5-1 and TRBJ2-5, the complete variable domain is KAGVTQTPRYLIKTRGQQVTLSCSPISGHRSVSWYQQTPGQGLQFLFEYFSETQRNKGNFPGRFSGRQFSNSRSEMNVSTLELGDSALYLCASSGTSGQETQYFGPGTRLLVL.

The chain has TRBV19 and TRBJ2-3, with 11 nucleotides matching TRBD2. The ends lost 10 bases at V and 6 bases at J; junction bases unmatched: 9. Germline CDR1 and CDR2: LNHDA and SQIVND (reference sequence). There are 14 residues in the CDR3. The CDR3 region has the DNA TGTGCCACCACAAGTAGCGGGGGGGCGGATACGCAGTATTTT. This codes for CATTSSGGADTQYF.

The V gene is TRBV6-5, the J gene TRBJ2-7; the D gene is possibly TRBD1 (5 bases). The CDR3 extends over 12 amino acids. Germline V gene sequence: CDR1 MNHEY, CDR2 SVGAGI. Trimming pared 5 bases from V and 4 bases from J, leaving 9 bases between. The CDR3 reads CASSATGYEQYF. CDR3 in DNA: TGTGCCAGCAGTGCCACAGGATACGAGCAGTACTTC.